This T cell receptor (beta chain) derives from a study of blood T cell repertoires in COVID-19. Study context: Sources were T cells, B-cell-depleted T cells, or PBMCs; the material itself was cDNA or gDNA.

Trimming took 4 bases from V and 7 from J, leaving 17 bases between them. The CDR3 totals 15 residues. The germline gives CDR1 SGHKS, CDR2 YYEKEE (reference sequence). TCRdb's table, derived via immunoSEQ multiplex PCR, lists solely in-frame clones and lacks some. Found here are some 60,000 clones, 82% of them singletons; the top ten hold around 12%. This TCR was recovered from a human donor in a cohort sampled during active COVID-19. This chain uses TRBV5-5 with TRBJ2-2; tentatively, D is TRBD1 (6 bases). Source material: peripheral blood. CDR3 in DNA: TGTGCCAGCAGCCGTCAGGGGTTGAAAGGCGGGGAGCTGTTTTTT. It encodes CASSRQGLKGGELFF.